Here is one TCR beta chain with its context. These data are taken from a study of shared clonotypes between healthy human individuals. CDR1 and CDR2 (germline): MDHEN, SYDVKM. CDR3 length: 14 residues. V was cut by 3 bases and J by 2 bases, with 10 bases left in between. TCRdb keeps only in-frame clones here, not all; method: immunoSEQ multiplex PCR. Of more than 1,200,000 clones detected, around 98.5% appear once; the ten largest clones hold roughly 0.36%. This receptor was obtained from a man aged 25-45 years in good health. Sequenced input: naive CD4+ T cells sorted from blood. Subset specified: CD45RA+ positively selected. The chain couples TRBV28 to TRBJ1-2, with a weak D call TRBD1 (5 bases). The CDR3: CASSFRTLNYGYTF. Here the CDR3 DNA reads TGTGCCAGCAGTTTTAGGACACTCAACTATGGCTACACCTTC.